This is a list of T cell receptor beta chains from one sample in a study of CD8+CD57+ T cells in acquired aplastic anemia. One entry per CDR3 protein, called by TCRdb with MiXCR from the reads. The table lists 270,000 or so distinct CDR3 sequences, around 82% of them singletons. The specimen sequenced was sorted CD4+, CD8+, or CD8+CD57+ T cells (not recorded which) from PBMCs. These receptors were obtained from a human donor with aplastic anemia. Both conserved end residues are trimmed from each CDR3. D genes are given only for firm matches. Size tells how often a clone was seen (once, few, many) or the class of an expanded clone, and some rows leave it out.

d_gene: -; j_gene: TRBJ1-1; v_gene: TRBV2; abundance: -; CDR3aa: ASGDGGTDTKEAF
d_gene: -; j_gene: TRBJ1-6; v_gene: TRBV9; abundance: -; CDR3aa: ASSGTGNSPLH
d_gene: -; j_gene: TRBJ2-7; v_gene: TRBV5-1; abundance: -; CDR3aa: ATSREAGAYEQY
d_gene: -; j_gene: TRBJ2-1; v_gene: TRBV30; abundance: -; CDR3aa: AWSAHQGTEQF
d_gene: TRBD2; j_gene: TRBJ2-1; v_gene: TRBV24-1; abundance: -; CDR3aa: ATSASSPGTSGYNEQF
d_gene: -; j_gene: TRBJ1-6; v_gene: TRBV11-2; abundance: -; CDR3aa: ASSLGPSRNSPLH
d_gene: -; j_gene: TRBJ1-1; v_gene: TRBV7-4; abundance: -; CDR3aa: ASSFLGGADTEAF
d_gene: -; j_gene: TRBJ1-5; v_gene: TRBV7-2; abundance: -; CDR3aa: ASSEAYGGQPQH
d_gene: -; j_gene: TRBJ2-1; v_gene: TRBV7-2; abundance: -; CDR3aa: ASSVGGIHEPF
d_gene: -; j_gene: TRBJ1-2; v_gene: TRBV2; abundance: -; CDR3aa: ASSLGGRATDSYT
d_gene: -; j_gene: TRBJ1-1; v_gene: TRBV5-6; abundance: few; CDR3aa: ASSLGEVVLNTEAF
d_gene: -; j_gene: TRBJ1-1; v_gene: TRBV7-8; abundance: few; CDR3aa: ASSLAGTRDTQYF
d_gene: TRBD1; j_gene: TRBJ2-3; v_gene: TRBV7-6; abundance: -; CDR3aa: ASSKGTGRTDTH
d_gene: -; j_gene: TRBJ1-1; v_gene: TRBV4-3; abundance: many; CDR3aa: ASSQDGRAEAF
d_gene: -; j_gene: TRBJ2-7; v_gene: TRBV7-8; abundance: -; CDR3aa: ASSLAGGSDAQY
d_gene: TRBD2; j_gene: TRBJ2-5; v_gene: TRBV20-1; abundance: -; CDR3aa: SATGLAGKPGETQY
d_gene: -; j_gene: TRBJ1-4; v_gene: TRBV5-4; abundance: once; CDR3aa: ASSLTSAESGEKLF
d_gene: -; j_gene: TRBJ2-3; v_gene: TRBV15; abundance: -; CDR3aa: ASSRHGEPRIKY
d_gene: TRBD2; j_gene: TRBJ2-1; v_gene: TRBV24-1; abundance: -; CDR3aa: GTQRSGGSDEQF
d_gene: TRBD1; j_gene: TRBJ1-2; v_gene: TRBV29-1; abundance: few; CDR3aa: SGDRGLDYGYT
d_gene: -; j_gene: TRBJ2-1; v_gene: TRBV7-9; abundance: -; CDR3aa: ASSFPGSYGANEQF
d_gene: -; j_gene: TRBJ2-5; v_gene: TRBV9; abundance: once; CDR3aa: ASSVEDYPMNTY
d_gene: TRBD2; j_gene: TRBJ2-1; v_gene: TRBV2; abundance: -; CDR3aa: ASRQGLAAYNEQF
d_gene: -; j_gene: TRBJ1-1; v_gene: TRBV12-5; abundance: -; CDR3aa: ARNGTPVVLNTEAF
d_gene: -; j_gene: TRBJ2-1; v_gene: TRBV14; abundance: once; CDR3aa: ASSLQREGASYEQF
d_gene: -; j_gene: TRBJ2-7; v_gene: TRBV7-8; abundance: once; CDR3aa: ARSGRGLAYKQY
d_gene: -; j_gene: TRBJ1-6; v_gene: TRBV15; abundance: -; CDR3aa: ATSRGEGGALH
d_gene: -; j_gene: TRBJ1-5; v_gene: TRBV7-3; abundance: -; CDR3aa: ASSLDRAYEQYFH
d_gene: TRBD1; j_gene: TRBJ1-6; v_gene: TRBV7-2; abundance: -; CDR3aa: ASSWDRGSPPH
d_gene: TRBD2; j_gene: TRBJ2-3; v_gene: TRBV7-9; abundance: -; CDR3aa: ASSFAGGGDTQE
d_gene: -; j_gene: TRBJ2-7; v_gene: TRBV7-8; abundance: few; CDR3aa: ASSGRGLADTQY
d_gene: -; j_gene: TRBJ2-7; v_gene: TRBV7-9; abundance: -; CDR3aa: ASSLRGSDLEQY
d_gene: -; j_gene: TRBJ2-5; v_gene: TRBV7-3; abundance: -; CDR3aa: ATSRAGQPETEY
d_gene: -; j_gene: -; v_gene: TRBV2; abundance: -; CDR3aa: ASSVEWGAGEAQY
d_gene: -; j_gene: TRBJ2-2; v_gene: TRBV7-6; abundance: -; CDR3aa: ASSLAGGIRTRELF
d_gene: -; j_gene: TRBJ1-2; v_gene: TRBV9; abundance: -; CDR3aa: ASSLGGDTHYGYT
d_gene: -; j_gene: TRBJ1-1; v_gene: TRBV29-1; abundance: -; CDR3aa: SARQAF
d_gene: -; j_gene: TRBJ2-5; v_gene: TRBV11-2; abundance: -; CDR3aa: ACGLDLTEETQY
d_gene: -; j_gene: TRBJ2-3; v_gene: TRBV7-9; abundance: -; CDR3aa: ASSLAGSNGANVDTQY
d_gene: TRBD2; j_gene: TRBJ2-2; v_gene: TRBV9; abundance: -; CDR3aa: ASSPWTSGSNGQLF
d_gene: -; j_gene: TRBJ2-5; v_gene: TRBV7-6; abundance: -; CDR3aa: ASSIAPTDKNHF
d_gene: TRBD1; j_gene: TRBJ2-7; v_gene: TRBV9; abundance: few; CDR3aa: ASSGRGQSTDTH
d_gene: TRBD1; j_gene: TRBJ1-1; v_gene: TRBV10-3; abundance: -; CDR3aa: ASTGTGTTEAF
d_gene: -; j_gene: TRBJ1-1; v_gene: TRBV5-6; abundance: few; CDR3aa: ASSLASNTEAF
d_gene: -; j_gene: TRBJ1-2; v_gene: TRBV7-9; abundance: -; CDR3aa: ASSDEAVNYGYT
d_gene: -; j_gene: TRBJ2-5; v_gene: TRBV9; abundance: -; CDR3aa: ASSLRALSTATH
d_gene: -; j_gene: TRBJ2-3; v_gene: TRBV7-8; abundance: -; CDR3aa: ASSLSWSQVLRS
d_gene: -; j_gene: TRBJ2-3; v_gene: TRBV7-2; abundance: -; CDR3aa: ASSPTGLEQSQY
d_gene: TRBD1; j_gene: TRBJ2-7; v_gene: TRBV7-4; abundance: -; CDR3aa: ASAVQGANEEY
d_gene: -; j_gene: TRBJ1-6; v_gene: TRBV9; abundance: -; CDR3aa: ASSPGSGLAPLH
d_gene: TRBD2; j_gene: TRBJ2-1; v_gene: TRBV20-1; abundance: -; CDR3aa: SAKTSGTYNEQF
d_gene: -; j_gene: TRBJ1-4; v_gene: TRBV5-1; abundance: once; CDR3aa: ASSLEGGENEKLF
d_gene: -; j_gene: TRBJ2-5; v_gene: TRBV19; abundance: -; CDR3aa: ASSARLTGTYAQY
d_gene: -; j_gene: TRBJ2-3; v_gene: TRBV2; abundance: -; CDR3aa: ALTRAHTFTDTQY